The 13 T cell receptor beta chains presented below share a single source sample, sequenced in a study of CD8 T cells in Susac syndrome. RNA, at roughly 0.45 to 1 ug, was reverse transcribed with random hexamers. A single record per CDR3 protein comes from TCRdb applying MiXCR to the immunoSEQ multiplex PCR reads. The sample holds roughly 250,000 distinct CDR3 sequences; about 95% are singletons and the top ten take approximately 0.094%. Sequenced input: CD4+ T cells from PBMCs. The receptors were sampled from a human donor with Susac syndrome.

Of note for this clonotype: The junction differs from germline at one of its ends, possibly a read error. The chain joins TRBV7-7 to TRBJ2-1, with 8 bases matching TRBD2. CDR1 SSHAT and CDR2 FNYEAQ come from the germline V gene (reference sequence). The CDR3 totals 14 residues. The CDR3 sequence: CASSFGSGNNEQFF. DNA of the CDR3: TGTGCTAGCAGCTTTGGTAGCGGGAACAATGAGCAGTTCTTC.

The CDR3: CASSEYSQSGANVLTF. CDR3 nucleotide sequence: TGTGCCAGCAGTGAATATTCCCAATCTGGGGCCAACGTCCTGACTTTC. This sequence joins TRBV25-1 and TRBJ2-6; the D is unclear. V gave up 0 bases and J gave up 1 base, with 7 bases separating them. The CDR3 has 16 residues. CDR1 and CDR2 from the germline V gene are MGHDK and SYGVNS.

CDR3 sequence reads: CSARTSGSWDEQFF. The CDR3 bases are TGCAGCGCCAGGACTAGCGGGAGTTGGGATGAGCAGTTCTTC. The rearrangement joins TRBV29-1 to TRBJ2-1, with 13 bases matching TRBD2. In germline, CDR1 is SQVTM, CDR2 ANQGSEA. Trimming took 7 bases from V and 8 from J; bases not matched to a gene: 8. This CDR3 is built from 14 residues.

The chain recombines TRBV29-1 with TRBJ1-2; 8 bases line up with TRBD1. This CDR3 contains 14 residues. Germline lookup yields CDR1 SQVTM and CDR2 ANQGSEA. Unmatched junction bases numbered 10, after V lost 5 bases and J lost 5 bases. In nucleotides, the CDR3 is TGCAGCGTTCGACGGAGCACAGGGGGGTATGGCTACACCTTC. Translating it yields CSVRRSTGGYGYTF.

This chain links TRBV29-1 with TRBJ1-5; a weak D match, TRBD1 (5 bases). This CDR3 spans 15 amino acids. V lost 2 bases to trimming and J lost 2 bases, with 13 bases between them. Germline loops: CDR1 SQVTM, CDR2 ANQGSEA. Here the CDR3 reads CSVESNGGGNQPQHF. CDR3 DNA sequence: TGCAGCGTTGAATCTAACGGGGGAGGCAATCAGCCCCAGCATTTT.

The rearrangement uses TRBV11-3 and TRBJ2-1; possibly TRBD1 or TRBD2 for D (6 bases each). Germline-derived CDR1 and CDR2 are SGHNT and YENEEA. This CDR3 has 15 amino acids. V lost 1 base and J 4 bases, leaving 11 bases between the germline ends. CDR3 coding DNA: TGTGCCAGCAGCTTAGTGGGGGGACAATACAATGAGCAGTTCTTC. This codes for CASSLVGGQYNEQFF.

The chain employs TRBV7-2 and TRBJ1-2; 7 nucleotides align to TRBD1. Per the germline V gene, CDR1 is SGHTA and CDR2 is FQGNSA. The CDR3 spans 13 residues. V lost 5 bases and J lost 8; bases outside the gene matches: 8. The CDR3 coding sequence is TGTGCCAGCAGCCAGACAGGGCGGCGCGGCTACACCTTC. Its protein is CASSQTGRRGYTF.

The V call is TRBV12-3 or TRBV12-4, the J call TRBJ1-2; D gene unclear. The V end lost 6 bases, the J end lost 7 bases, and 18 bases lay between the germline ends. The CDR3 has 14 amino acids. CDR3 nucleotide sequence: TGTGCCAGCAGCCCCCAGGCCCCGCGTCGTGGCTACACCTTC. Encoded protein: CASSPQAPRRGYTF.

The chain recombines TRBV28 with TRBJ2-1; the match to TRBD1 covers 12 bases. J was trimmed by 3 bases and V by 6 bases; bases with no gene match: 6. Germline V gives CDR1 MDHEN, CDR2 SYDVKM. This CDR3 contains 16 residues. The CDR3 DNA is TGTGCCAGCAGGGGGGACAGGGGGCATAACTACAATGAGCAGTTCTTC. This encodes CASRGDRGHNYNEQFF.

The CDR3: CASSQDQGAHGYGYTF. The CDR3 DNA is TGCGCCAGCAGCCAAGATCAAGGGGCGCATGGCTATGGCTACACCTTC. The chain has TRBV4-1 and TRBJ1-2, with D perhaps matching TRBD1 (5 bases). Between the trimmed V and J ends, which lost 0 bases and 4 bases, there was a span of 15 bases. CDR3 size: 16 residues. CDR1 and CDR2 (germline): MGHRA, YSYEKL.

The chain is built from TRBV3-1 and TRBJ2-2, with no clear D. Per germline, CDR1 LGHDT and CDR2 YNNKEL (reference sequence). V was shortened by 4 bases and J by 9 bases, with 9 bases between the two germline ends. The CDR3 length is 12 residues. The CDR3 region has the DNA TGTGCCAGCAGCCCTCGTATCTGGGAGCTGTTTTTT. Residues: CASSPRIWELFF.

This clonotype was detected only once. This rearrangement joins TRBV12-3 or TRBV12-4 to TRBJ1-1; D not certain. V lost 6 bases, J lost 6 bases, and 14 bases lay in between. CDR3 length equals 13 residues. CDR3: CASRRPASSEAFF. In nucleotides, the CDR3 is TGTGCCAGCAGAAGACCAGCCTCCTCTGAAGCTTTCTTT.

J is TRBJ1-1 and V is TRBV30; D remains ambiguous. Trimming pared 4 bases from V and 1 base from J, leaving 4 bases between. The germline CDR1 and CDR2 sequences are GTSNPN and SVGIG (reference sequence). This CDR3 contains 11 residues. For the CDR3, the DNA is TGTGCCTGGATCTGGAACACTGAAGCTTTCTTT. It translates to CAWIWNTEAFF. Variable domain in full (rest from reference TRBV30 and TRBJ1-1): SQTIHQWPATLVQPVGSPLSLECTVEGTSNPNLYWYRQAAGRGLQLLFYSVGIGQISSEVPQNLSASRPQDRQFILSSKKLLLSDSGFYLCAWIWNTEAFFGQGTRLTVV.